The 8 T cell receptor beta chains given below trace back to one sample, sequenced in a study of spatial heterogeneity in lung cancer. The time point denotes: sample taken at primary tumor resection. These receptors have no known antigen. TCRdb re-called the 5' RACE reads with MiXCR, one entry per CDR3 protein. The table has several thousand distinct CDR3 sequences, about 9.3% seen once. Study conclusions and caveats: For expanded intratumoral alpha and beta TCRs, counts tracked tumor mutation counts.

Sequenced here: lung tumor tissue, sampled at surgery. The receptors were gathered from a male donor with early-stage non-small cell lung cancer.

The J gene is TRBJ2-5, the V gene TRBV20-1; 12 nucleotides match TRBD1. This CDR3 region has 15 residues. Germline V gene lookup returns CDR1 DFQATT and CDR2 SNEGSKA (reference sequence). After removal of 1 base from V and 4 bases from J, the junction contained 4 bases not matched to a gene. The CDR3 nucleotides are TGCAGTGCTAGAGGGGGACAGGGGGCCATAGAGACCCAGTACTTC. Translated: CSARGGQGAIETQYF.

The chain couples TRBV7-2 to TRBJ1-2; TRBD1 might be the D (6 bases). This CDR3 is 13 amino acids long. Looked up from germline, CDR1 is SGHTA and CDR2 is FQGNSA. The V gene lost 5 bases and the J gene lost 5 bases, with 12 bases spanning the gap. The CDR3 is CASSPDSQYGYTF. CDR3 coding DNA: TGTGCCAGCAGCCCGGACAGCCAATATGGCTACACCTTC.

Judged by abundance, this clonotype is medium-sized. The V and J genes are TRBV7-9 and TRBJ1-1; no reliable D call. Trimming stripped 6 bases from V and 4 bases from J, with 15 bases between. Germline V lookup: CDR1 SEHNR, CDR2 FQNEAQ (reference sequence). This CDR3 spans 14 amino acids. Written as DNA, the CDR3 is TGTGCCAGCAGTTATGCAGGAAGCGGCACTGAAGCTTTCTTT. It yields the protein CASSYAGSGTEAFF.

This clonotype was seen only a few times. This sequence joins TRBV28 and TRBJ1-2, with 10 bases lining up with TRBD1. Looked up from germline, CDR1 is MDHEN and CDR2 is SYDVKM. V dropped 5 bases and J dropped 4; count of bases not matched to a gene: 7. The CDR3 covers 15 residues. CDR3 residues: CASSGRDRGPYGYTF. For the CDR3, the DNA is TGTGCCAGCAGTGGGAGGGACAGGGGACCCTATGGCTACACCTTC.

This clonotype occurred many times. The chain carries TRBV29-1 and TRBJ2-5; the D is unclear. This CDR3 has 12 residues. Trimming cost V 7 bases and J 5 bases, with 14 bases left between them. CDR1 is SQVTM and CDR2 is ANQGSEA in the germline V gene. The CDR3 sequence is CSARRIRETQYF. The CDR3 DNA reads TGCAGCGCCCGTAGGATCCGGGAGACCCAGTACTTC.

For this clonotype: A single base separates this from a much larger clone, so it may be a read error. The V call is TRBV28, the J call TRBJ2-2; D is perhaps TRBD1 (5 bases). In germline, CDR1 is MDHEN, CDR2 SYDVKM. This CDR3 comprises 15 residues. With 2 bases removed from V and 6 bases from J, the gap between germline ends came to 13 bases. CDR3 loop: CASSLISGPPGELFF. For the CDR3, the DNA is TGTGCCAGCAGTTTAATTTCAGGGCCCCCCGGGGAGCTGTTTTTT.

This clonotype was seen a few times. The gene calls are TRBV14 and TRBJ2-1; D gene unclear. The CDR3 extends over 16 amino acids. Germline CDR1 and CDR2: SGHDN and FVKESK. The germline V and J ends were trimmed by 0 bases and 6 bases, with 15 bases remaining between them. The CDR3 here is CASSQDPRSLSNEQFF. In DNA form, the CDR3 reads TGTGCCAGCAGCCAAGATCCGCGCTCCCTGTCCAATGAGCAGTTCTTC.

The chain uses TRBV11-2 and TRBJ2-3; D remains ambiguous. V lost 5 bases and J 9 bases, leaving 12 bases between the germline ends. CDR1 is SGHAT and CDR2 is FQNNGV in the germline V gene. This CDR3 is built from 12 residues. The CDR3 nucleotides are TGTGCCAGCAGCCCCGGGCGTTTCACGCAGTATTTT. This translates into CASSPGRFTQYF.